Included here is one TCR beta chain sequence, with context. CDR1 and CDR2 from the germline V gene are GTSNPN and SVGIG (reference sequence). J was trimmed by 3 bases and V by 2 bases; bases with no gene match: 2. CDR3 size: 14 residues. Under the authors' procedure: Reference gene primers were amplified, and this amplification served to estimate nucleated cell counts. The table came from immunoSEQ multiplex PCR; TCRdb's copy has only in-frame clones and leaves some out. For V, J and clone size, that table is used; D and trimming come from the DNA. The sample records under 300,000 clones, 83% being singletons. This entry comes from a study of blood T cell repertoires in COVID-19. On the study more broadly: Sites in the United States, Italy and Spain provided acute and convalescent COVID-19 samples. Sample material is recorded as cDNA or gDNA derived from T cells, B-cell-depleted T cells, or PBMCs.

This TCR was recovered from a woman aged 45-65 years who had recovered from COVID-19. The chain is built from TRBV30 and TRBJ2-7; TRBD1 agrees at 12 bases. Source material: peripheral blood. CDR3 protein: CAWSRDRGLYEQYF. CDR3 in DNA: TGTGCCTGGAGTAGGGACAGGGGGCTCTACGAGCAGTACTTC.